The 25 T cell receptor beta chains below all came from one sample that was sequenced in a study of cytotoxic CD8 clonotypes in ibrutinib-treated CLL. Method: immunoSEQ multiplex PCR; TCRdb's copy keeps in-frame clones and lacks some. The sample yields some 140,000 clones, 80% to 95% seen once. The material sequenced was PBMCs, taken after 12 months of ibrutinib treatment. The receptor source for this set is a human donor with chronic lymphocytic leukemia.

The chain uses TRBV5-1 and TRBJ2-2; tentative D call: TRBD2 (6 bases). V dropped 2 bases and J dropped 1 base, with 12 bases sitting between them. Germline V lookup: CDR1 SGHRS, CDR2 YFSETQ. This CDR3 is 16 amino acids long. The CDR3 DNA sequence: TGCGCCAGCAGCTTCTTGGGGACTGGGAACACCGGGGAGCTGTTTTTT. It encodes CASSFLGTGNTGELFF.

As regards this clone: At one end the junction does not follow the germline gene, possibly because of a read error. This chain connects TRBV14 to TRBJ2-7, with unresolved D. The germline V gene has CDR1 SGHDN and CDR2 FVKESK. This CDR3 spans 11 amino acids. Here the CDR3 reads CASSKSWWVSF. The DNA of the CDR3 is TGTGCCAGCAGCAAAAGCTGGTGGGTATCGTTC.

The chain joins TRBV29-1 to TRBJ2-7; weak D call: TRBD1 (6 bases). V was cut by 7 bases and J by 5 bases, with 15 bases left in between. CDR3 length equals 12 residues. Germline lookup yields CDR1 SQVTM and CDR2 ANQGSEA. The CDR3 region has the DNA TGCAGCGCCGAAACAGGGATCCACGAGCAGTACTTC. It yields the protein CSAETGIHEQYF.

The gene calls are TRBV9 and TRBJ2-1; no definite D call. Germline CDR1 and CDR2: SGDLS and YYNGEE. The CDR3 totals 14 residues. The V gene lost 0 bases and the J gene lost 4 bases, with 8 bases spanning the gap. The CDR3 nucleotides are TGTGCCAGCAGCGTAGGCCCCACTTACAATGAGCAGTTCTTC. It encodes CASSVGPTYNEQFF.

The V gene is TRBV7-9, the J gene TRBJ2-1; 9 nucleotides match TRBD2. Unmatched junction bases numbered 1, after V lost 6 bases and J lost 4 bases. Germline V CDR1 and CDR2: SEHNR, FQNEAQ (reference sequence). The CDR3 totals 13 residues. CDR3 sequence (DNA): TGTGCCAGCAGGCTAGCGGGGTACAATGAGCAGTTCTTC. It translates to CASRLAGYNEQFF. The full variable domain, rest sourced from reference TRBV7-9 and TRBJ2-1, is DTGVSQNPRHKITKRGQNVTFRCDPISEHNRLYWYRQTLGQGPEFLTYFQNEAQLEKSRLLSDRFSAERPKGSFSTLEIQRTEQGDSAMYLCASRLAGYNEQFFGPGTRLTVL.

V is TRBV7-2 and J is TRBJ2-3, with a weak D call TRBD1 (6 bases). The CDR3 spans 16 residues. The V and J ends lost 4 bases and 2 bases respectively, with 16 bases between them. CDR1 is SGHTA, CDR2 FQGNSA, per germline. Here the CDR3 DNA reads TGTGCCAGCAGCTCCGGATACGACAGGCTCACAGATACGCAGTATTTT. It specifies CASSSGYDRLTDTQYF.

CDR3 in amino acids: CASSLMWIQETQYF. The CDR3 region has the DNA TGTGCCAGCAGTTTAATGTGGATTCAGGAGACCCAGTACTTC. This chain joins TRBV28 and TRBJ2-5; the D is unclear. The CDR3 extends over 14 amino acids. V was clipped by 2 bases and J by 5 bases, with 12 bases between them. The germline gives CDR1 MDHEN, CDR2 SYDVKM.

This rearrangement joins TRBV9 to TRBJ2-3; no firm D call. This CDR3 spans 14 amino acids. Per the germline V gene, CDR1 is SGDLS and CDR2 is YYNGEE. The V gene lost 2 bases and the J gene lost 0 bases, with 7 bases spanning the gap. CDR3 sequence: CASSVSPSTDTQYF. The CDR3 DNA sequence: TGTGCCAGCAGCGTTTCACCCAGCACAGATACGCAGTATTTT.

The gene calls are TRBV30 and TRBJ2-4; D may be TRBD2 (6 bases). The V and J ends lost 2 bases and 3 bases respectively, with 11 bases between them. Germline CDR1 is GTSNPN and CDR2 is SVGIG (reference sequence). This CDR3 comprises 14 residues. Here the CDR3 DNA reads TGTGCCTGGAGTCTAGCGAATTACAAAAACATTCAGTACTTC. It codes for CAWSLANYKNIQYF.

This sequence joins TRBV7-2 and TRBJ2-1; maybe TRBD2 (6 bases). CDR1 is SGHTA, CDR2 FQGNSA, per germline. The V end lost 5 bases, the J end lost 12 bases, and 8 bases lay between the germline ends. This CDR3 comprises 10 residues. The CDR3 sequence is CASSRDLQFF. CDR3 bases: TGTGCCAGCAGCCGGGACTTGCAGTTCTTC.

The CDR3 DNA is TGTGCCAGCTCACGGCTGGAGACCCAGTACTTC. Residues: CASSRLETQYF. This rearrangement joins TRBV18 to TRBJ2-5; D is unresolved. The CDR3 has 11 amino acids. With 4 bases removed from V and 5 bases from J, the gap between germline ends came to 5 bases. Germline V lookup: CDR1 KGHSH, CDR2 LQKENI.

V and J are TRBV18 and TRBJ2-7; 7 positions agree with TRBD2. V lost 5 bases, J lost 2 bases, and 9 bases stayed unmatched. The CDR3 consists of 15 residues. Germline-derived CDR1 and CDR2 are KGHSH and LQKENI. This CDR3 is CASSSYAGETYEQYF. The CDR3 coding sequence is TGTGCCAGCTCATCCTATGCGGGAGAAACCTACGAGCAGTACTTC.

This clone was counted a few times. The chain recombines TRBV7-3 with TRBJ2-1, with 12 bases matching TRBD2. CDR1 and CDR2 (germline): SGHTA, FQGTGA. This CDR3 region has 15 residues. Unmatched junction bases numbered 3, after V lost 5 bases and J lost 4 bases. CDR3 region: CASSPSGREYNEQFF. The DNA of the CDR3 is TGTGCCAGCAGCCCTAGCGGGAGGGAGTACAATGAGCAGTTCTTC.

This clone showed up just once. The rearrangement uses TRBV27 and TRBJ2-7; a possible D gene is TRBD1 (5 bases). The germline V gene encodes CDR1 MNHEY and CDR2 SMNVEV (reference sequence). The CDR3 contains 15 residues. The germline V and J ends were trimmed by 2 bases and 0 bases, with 11 bases remaining between them. The chain's CDR3 is CASSLKGARSYEQYF. As DNA, the CDR3 is TGTGCCAGCAGTTTAAAAGGGGCCCGCTCCTACGAGCAGTACTTC.

The chain has TRBV5-6 and TRBJ1-5; no clear D. Germline CDR1 SGHDT, CDR2 YYEEEE. The CDR3 sequence is 18 residues long. Between the trimmed V and J ends, which lost 3 bases and 4 bases, there was a span of 23 bases. The CDR3 reads CASSSVLGAAEGNQPQHF. In nucleotides, the CDR3 is TGTGCCAGCAGCTCCGTGCTGGGCGCCGCAGAAGGGAATCAGCCCCAGCATTTT.

This clone appeared once. This sequence joins TRBV25-1 and TRBJ2-2; possible D gene TRBD1, 5 bases. CDR1 is MGHDK, CDR2 SYGVNS, per germline. There are 15 residues in the CDR3. V lost 3 bases and J 5 bases, leaving 13 bases between the germline ends. Written as DNA, the CDR3 is TGTGCCAGCAGTGACAGGGCCTCGTTGACCGGGGAGCTGTTTTTT. Protein product: CASSDRASLTGELFF.

The chain employs TRBV7-9 and TRBJ1-1; no reliable D call. CDR1 is SEHNR, CDR2 FQNEAQ, per germline (reference sequence). Between the trimmed V and J ends, which lost 5 bases and 8 bases, there was a span of 9 bases. The CDR3 contains 11 residues. This CDR3 is CASSLQVEAFF. CDR3 nucleotide sequence: TGTGCCAGCAGCCTCCAGGTGGAAGCTTTCTTT.

The V call is TRBV28, the J call TRBJ2-7; 13 nucleotides agree with TRBD2. There are 15 residues in the CDR3. J lost 0 bases, V lost 5 bases, and 1 base had no gene match. Germline loops: CDR1 MDHEN, CDR2 SYDVKM. CDR3 bases: TGTGCCAGCAGTGGGACTAGCGGGATCTCCTACGAGCAGTACTTC. The encoded protein is CASSGTSGISYEQYF.

This clone appeared once. The chain carries TRBV13 and TRBJ2-5, with 7 bases lining up with TRBD2. Trimming took 4 bases from V and 7 from J; bases not matched to a gene: 6. The CDR3 runs 13 residues. Per the germline V gene, CDR1 is PRHDT and CDR2 is FYEKMQ (reference sequence). CDR3 coding DNA: TGTGCCAGCAGCTCGGGGAGGGCAGGGACCCAGTACTTC. Protein product: CASSSGRAGTQYF.

This clone came up a few times. V gene TRBV6-5 combines with J gene TRBJ2-5; TRBD1 matches 8 bases. This CDR3 has 14 residues. Germline-derived CDR1 and CDR2 are MNHEY and SVGAGI. The ends lost 5 bases at V and 3 bases at J; junction bases unmatched: 5. This CDR3 is CASSRTGMEETQYF. CDR3 in DNA: TGTGCCAGCAGTAGGACAGGGATGGAAGAGACCCAGTACTTC.

The chain recombines TRBV28 with TRBJ2-1; perhaps TRBD1 as D (6 bases). Germline CDR1 MDHEN, CDR2 SYDVKM. The CDR3 extends over 15 amino acids. Trimming took 6 bases from V and 7 from J, leaving 19 bases between them. The CDR3 DNA sequence: TGTGCCAGCAGCGACCCCCAGGGGATGAGAAATGAGCAGTTCTTC. It encodes CASSDPQGMRNEQFF.

This sequence joins TRBV2 and TRBJ2-1; TRBD2 matches 12 bases. V lost 7 bases to trimming and J lost 4 bases; unmatched junction nucleotides: 5. The germline V gene encodes CDR1 SNHLY and CDR2 FYNNEI. CDR3 size: 15 residues. The CDR3 DNA reads TGTGCCAGCACCGAAGGACTAGCGGGATACAATGAGCAGTTCTTC. Protein sequence: CASTEGLAGYNEQFF. The entire variable domain, with the rest obtained from reference TRBV2 and TRBJ2-1, is as follows: EPEVTQTPSHQVTQMGQEVILRCVPISNHLYFYWYRQILGQKVEFLVSFYNNEISEKSEIFDDQFSVERPDGSNFTLKIRSTKLEDSAMYFCASTEGLAGYNEQFFGPGTRLTVL.

V usage is TRBV2 and J usage is TRBJ2-2, with TRBD1 matching over 8 bases. V was pared by 6 bases and J by 4 bases, with 4 bases of the junction left unmatched. Germline values: CDR1 SNHLY, CDR2 FYNNEI. The CDR3 length is 14 residues. The CDR3 region is CASRMGQVTGELFF. The CDR3 region has the DNA TGTGCCAGCAGGATGGGACAGGTCACCGGGGAGCTGTTTTTT.

This chain links TRBV6-6 with TRBJ2-7; 7 nucleotides align to TRBD1. The germline V gene has CDR1 MNHNY and CDR2 SVGAGI (reference sequence). There are 14 residues in the CDR3. Trimming removed 10 bases from V and 2 bases from J; junction bases left unmatched: 11. Here the CDR3 DNA reads TGTGCCACCAGGGCGACAGGGTTGGCCTACGAGCAGTACTTC. Amino acids: CATRATGLAYEQYF.

CDR3 residues: CASTNVGGGYEQYF. As DNA, the CDR3 is TGTGCCAGTACCAACGTCGGGGGAGGATACGAGCAGTACTTC. This rearrangement joins TRBV19 to TRBJ2-7, with a tentative D call TRBD2 (6 bases). CDR3 size: 14 residues. V was cut by 7 bases and J by 4 bases, with 17 bases left in between. Germline CDR1 reads LNHDA; CDR2 reads SQIVND (reference sequence).